The T cell receptor (beta chain) described here comes from a study of blood T cell repertoires in COVID-19. Study summary: The analysed material was cDNA or gDNA that came from T cells, B-cell-depleted T cells, or PBMCs.

Study processing details: Estimation of nucleated cell counts relied on the amplification of reference gene primers. The table came from immunoSEQ multiplex PCR; TCRdb's copy has only in-frame clones and leaves some out. V, J and clone size reflect that table, while D and trimming were determined from the DNA. The sample yields around 71,000 clones, roughly 85% seen once. The CDR3 covers 15 residues. V lost 2 bases to trimming and J lost 0 bases, with 11 bases between them. The germline CDR1 and CDR2 sequences are SGHKS and YYEKEE (reference sequence). The source material was peripheral blood. The source of this sequence is an older man with acute or convalescent COVID-19. This sequence joins TRBV5-5 and TRBJ1-1; tentative D call: TRBD1 (6 bases). The CDR3 is CASSFGGALNTEAFF. CDR3 nucleotide sequence: TGTGCCAGCAGCTTTGGGGGGGCCCTGAACACTGAAGCTTTCTTT.